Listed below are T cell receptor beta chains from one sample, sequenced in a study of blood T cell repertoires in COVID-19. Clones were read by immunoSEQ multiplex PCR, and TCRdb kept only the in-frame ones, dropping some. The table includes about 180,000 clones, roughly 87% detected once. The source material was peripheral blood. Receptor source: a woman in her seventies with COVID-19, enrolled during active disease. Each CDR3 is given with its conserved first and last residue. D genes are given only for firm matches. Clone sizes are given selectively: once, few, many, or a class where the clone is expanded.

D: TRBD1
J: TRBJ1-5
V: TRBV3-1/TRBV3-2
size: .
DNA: TGTGCCAGCAGCCGATCCGGGACAGCTCTAAATCAGCCCCAGCATTTT
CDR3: CASSRSGTALNQPQHF

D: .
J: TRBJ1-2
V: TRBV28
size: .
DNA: TGTGCCAGCAGCCTTGGGGGGGTGGTATCTGGCTACACCTTC
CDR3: CASSLGGVVSGYTF

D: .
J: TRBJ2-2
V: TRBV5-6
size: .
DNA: TGTGCCAGCAGCTGGGGGCCTAAAACTACCGGGGAGCTGTTTTTT
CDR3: CASSWGPKTTGELFF

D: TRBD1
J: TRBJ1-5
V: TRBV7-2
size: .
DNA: TGTGCCAGCAGCTTTGGGACAGCGAATAGCAATCAGCCCCAGCATTTT
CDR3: CASSFGTANSNQPQHF

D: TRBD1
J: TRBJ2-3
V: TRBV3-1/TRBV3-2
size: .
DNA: TGTGCCAGCAGCCCAACAATACAGGGGAGCACAGATACGCAGTATTTT
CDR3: CASSPTIQGSTDTQYF

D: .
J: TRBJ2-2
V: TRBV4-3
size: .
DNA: TGCGCCAGCAGCCCCGTAAGGACACCCTTCGGGGAGCTGTTTTTT
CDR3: CASSPVRTPFGELFF

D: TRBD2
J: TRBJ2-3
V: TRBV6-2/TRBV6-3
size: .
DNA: TGTGCCAGCAGTTCGTGGGACGGGAGGAGCACAGATACGCAGTATTTT
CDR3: CASSSWDGRSTDTQYF

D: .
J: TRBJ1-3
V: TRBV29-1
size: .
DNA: TGCAGCGTCGCCCACAGGGAAGGAAACACCATATATTTT
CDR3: CSVAHREGNTIYF

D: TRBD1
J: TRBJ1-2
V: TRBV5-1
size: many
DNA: TGCGCCAGCAGCCCGGGACAGGGCTTTGACTATGGCTACACCTTC
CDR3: CASSPGQGFDYGYTF

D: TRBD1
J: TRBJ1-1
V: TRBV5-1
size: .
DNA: TGCGCCAGCAGCTTGTTGCCGGACAGGGGTGTAGGGGAAGCTTTCTTT
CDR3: CASSLLPDRGVGEAFF

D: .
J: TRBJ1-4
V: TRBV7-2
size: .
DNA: TGTGCCAGCAGCTCACAACGTGAAAAACTGTTTTTT
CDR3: CASSSQREKLFF

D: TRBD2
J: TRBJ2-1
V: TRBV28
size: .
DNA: TGTGCCAGCAGTGCCCCGGGACTATATAACAATGAGCAGTTCTTC
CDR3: CASSAPGLYNNEQFF

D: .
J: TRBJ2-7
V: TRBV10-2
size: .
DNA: TGCGACAAAGCCCTGGCTCCGGGGGCCTACGAGCAGTACTTC
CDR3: CDKALAPGAYEQYF

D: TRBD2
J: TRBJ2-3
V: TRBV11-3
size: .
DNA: TGTGCCAGCAGTTCTAGCGGCCTCACAGATACGCAGTATTTT
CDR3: CASSSSGLTDTQYF

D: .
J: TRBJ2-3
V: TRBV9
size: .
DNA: TGTGCCAGCAGCGCCACGTCCGCGGGAAAGGTTACAGATACGCAGTATTTT
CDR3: CASSATSAGKVTDTQYF

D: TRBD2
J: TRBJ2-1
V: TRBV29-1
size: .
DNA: TGCAGCGTTGCACCGGGACTAGCGGATTCCTACAATGAGCAGTTCTTC
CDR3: CSVAPGLADSYNEQFF

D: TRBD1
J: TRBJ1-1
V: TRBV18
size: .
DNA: TGTGCCAGCTCACAGGGACAGGGGGACACTGAAGCTTTCTTT
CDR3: CASSQGQGDTEAFF

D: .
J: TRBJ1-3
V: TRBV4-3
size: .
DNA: TGCGCCAGCAGCCAAGAGGTGCCACCGGGGGTAAACACCATATATTTT
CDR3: CASSQEVPPGVNTIYF

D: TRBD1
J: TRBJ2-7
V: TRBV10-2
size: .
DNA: TGCGCCAGCAGTGAACCGGGACAGATGAGCTCCTACGAGCAGTACTTC
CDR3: CASSEPGQMSSYEQYF